This T cell receptor beta chain was obtained from a study of Ad26.COV2.S vaccination and SARS-CoV-2 variants. Libraries were prepared by immunoSEQ multiplex PCR; TCRdb keeps only in-frame clonotypes and omits some of them. The repertoire includes over 450,000 clones, 89% of them detected once, and approximately 1.7% sits in the top ten. Treatment here: about 20 received Ad26.COV2.S at low or high dose, single or two shots; five or six received placebo; per-sample allocation not given. Sampling was performed 63 days after the first vaccine or placebo injection. Unmatched junction bases numbered 9, after V lost 2 bases and J lost 8 bases. Looked up from germline, CDR1 is LGHDT and CDR2 is YNNKEL (reference sequence). The CDR3 loop spans 15 amino acids.

The source of this sequence is a person between 18 and 65 years old who received the Ad26.COV2.S COVID-19 vaccine or a placebo. This chain connects TRBV3-1 (or the pseudogene TRBV3-2) to TRBJ1-2; 9 bases line up with TRBD1. The specimen comprised peripheral blood, sampled in a trial of Ad26.COV2.S vaccine versus placebo. CDR3 nucleotides: TGTGCCAGCAGCCAACAACCGGACAGGGGACGGGGCTACACCTTC. Its protein is CASSQQPDRGRGYTF.